A single sample gave rise to the 27 T cell receptor beta chains below, sequenced in a study of blood T cell repertoires in COVID-19. Generated by immunoSEQ multiplex PCR, the TCRdb table keeps only in-frame clones and is missing some. The table records tens of thousands of clones, approximately 88% of them present only once. Sequencing was performed on peripheral blood. Source of these receptors: a human donor in a cohort sampled during active COVID-19.

This chain connects TRBV4-2 to TRBJ2-2, with a weak D call TRBD1 (6 bases). The germline V gene encodes CDR1 LGHNA and CDR2 YNFKEQ. The germline V and J ends were trimmed by 3 bases and 0 bases, with 11 bases remaining between them. The CDR3 runs to 16 residues. CDR3 DNA sequence: TGTGCCAGCAGCCAGAAGAGGGGGTCGAACACCGGGGAGCTGTTTTTT. It yields the protein CASSQKRGSNTGELFF.

The chain recombines TRBV2 with TRBJ2-1, with 8 bases lining up with TRBD1. V shed 6 bases and J 5 bases; nucleotides not matched to a gene: 9. The CDR3 contains 15 residues. Germline lookup yields CDR1 SNHLY and CDR2 FYNNEI. CDR3 DNA: TGTGCCAGCAGGATAGGGACAGGACTCAACAATGAGCAGTTCTTC. Its translation is CASRIGTGLNNEQFF.

The chain links TRBV15 to TRBJ2-2; D is possibly TRBD2 (5 bases). The CDR3 covers 13 residues. Germline V gene lookup returns CDR1 LNHNV and CDR2 YYDKDF (reference sequence). The ends were cut back, 1 base at V and 5 bases at J, with 5 bases in the middle. This CDR3 reads CATSRGGTGELFF. The DNA of the CDR3 is TGTGCCACCAGCAGAGGAGGGACCGGGGAGCTGTTTTTT.

The chain combines TRBV15 with TRBJ2-3; D gene unclear. Germline CDR1 LNHNV, CDR2 YYDKDF (reference sequence). V lost 1 base and J lost 0, with 8 bases in between. This CDR3 comprises 15 residues. This chain's CDR3 is CATSRVEPSTDTQYF. The CDR3 DNA follows: TGTGCCACCAGCAGAGTTGAGCCAAGCACAGATACGCAGTATTTT.

The chain uses TRBV11-2 and TRBJ2-3; tentative D call: TRBD2 (6 bases). Trimming stripped 1 base from V and 0 bases from J, with 8 bases between. The germline gives CDR1 SGHAT, CDR2 FQNNGV. The CDR3 runs to 15 residues. CDR3 amino acids: CASSLVGTSTDTQYF. The CDR3, as DNA: TGTGCCAGCAGCTTAGTAGGGACTAGCACAGATACGCAGTATTTT.

This rearrangement joins TRBV3-1 (or the pseudogene TRBV3-2) to TRBJ2-7, with D possibly matching TRBD2 (6 bases). The V end was cut by 0 bases, the J end by 2 bases, with 8 bases between. Germline assignment: CDR1 LGHDT and CDR2 YNNKEL (reference sequence). The CDR3 contains 14 residues. The CDR3 region has the DNA TGTGCCAGCAGCCAAGAGGGGGGAACCTACGAGCAGTACGTC. It encodes CASSQEGGTYEQYV.

Remarks on this clone: Its ends do not fully match the called genes, so a read error is possible. Other DNA sequences from this sample encode an identical CDR3 as well. The chain employs TRBV7-2 and TRBJ2-3, with 9 bases that match TRBD2. The germline CDR1 and CDR2 sequences are SGHTA and FQGNSA. CDR3 length equals 16 residues. CDR3 coding DNA: TGTGCTAGCAGCTACCGGGCTAGCGGGGGCACAGATACGCAGTATTTT. Translating gives CASSYRASGGTDTQYF.

This clone was recorded only once. This chain links TRBV7-9 with TRBJ1-1, with D possibly being TRBD1 (6 bases). V lost 11 bases and J lost 5, with 18 bases in between. The CDR3 runs to 13 residues. CDR1 is SEHNR and CDR2 is FQNEAQ in the germline V gene (reference sequence). DNA of the CDR3: TGTGCCGCCACCCGGACAGATTCGACTGAAGCTTTCTTT. Translation gives CAATRTDSTEAFF.

The chain links TRBV9 to TRBJ2-4; D is possibly TRBD2 (8 bases). The germline V gene encodes CDR1 SGDLS and CDR2 YYNGEE. The CDR3 contains 20 residues. V dropped 3 bases and J dropped 2 bases, with 27 bases sitting between them. The CDR3 sequence is CASSGGPGGGAGVPKNIQYF. CDR3 bases: TGTGCCAGCAGCGGAGGGCCAGGGGGGGGAGCGGGAGTCCCCAAAAACATTCAGTACTTC.

The chain links TRBV27 to TRBJ2-5; no clear D gene. Trimming took off 7 bases at V and 5 bases at J, with 11 bases between the two ends. The CDR3 is made up of 12 amino acids. The germline V gene encodes CDR1 MNHEY and CDR2 SMNVEV (reference sequence). In DNA, the CDR3 is TGTGCCAGCATGGATAGAGGCGAGACCCAGTACTTC. This translates into CASMDRGETQYF.

V usage is TRBV3-1 (or the pseudogene TRBV3-2) and J usage is TRBJ1-5; D gene unclear. The V end lost 1 base, the J end lost 9 bases, and 10 bases lay between the germline ends. CDR1 LGHDT and CDR2 YNNKEL come from the germline V gene (reference sequence). There are 13 residues in the CDR3. CDR3 coding DNA: TGTGCCAGCAGCCAAGCGGGGATAGGGCCCCAGCATTTT. This gives the protein CASSQAGIGPQHF.

This clone was recorded once. The genes are TRBV5-1 and TRBJ2-5; tentative D call: TRBD1 (6 bases). V was shortened by 3 bases and J by 1 base, with 10 bases between the two germline ends. This CDR3 comprises 14 residues. The germline V gene has CDR1 SGHRS and CDR2 YFSETQ. The CDR3 spells CASSSGHPQETQYF. As DNA, the CDR3 is TGCGCCAGCAGCTCGGGACACCCCCAAGAGACCCAGTACTTC. Full variable domain (missing parts from reference TRBV5-1 and TRBJ2-5): KAGVTQTPRYLIKTRGQQVTLSCSPISGHRSVSWYQQTPGQGLQFLFEYFSETQRNKGNFPGRFSGRQFSNSRSEMNVSTLELGDSALYLCASSSGHPQETQYFGPGTRLLVL.

The chain is built from TRBV5-4 and TRBJ2-1; 8 positions match TRBD1. The germline V gene encodes CDR1 SGHNT and CDR2 YYREEE (reference sequence). V shed 4 bases, J shed 15 bases, and the junction held 9 bases outside the gene matches. The CDR3 spans 12 residues. CDR3 residues: CASSMGTGTLFF. DNA for the CDR3: TGTGCCAGCAGCATGGGGACAGGCACTCTGTTCTTC. Drawing the rest from reference TRBV5-4 and TRBJ2-1, the complete variable domain is ETGVTQSPTHLIKTRGQQVTLRCSSQSGHNTVSWYQQALGQGPQFIFQYYREEENGRGNFPPRFSGLQFPNYSSELNVNALELDDSALYLCASSMGTGTLFFGPGTRLTVL.

This clone was counted once. V is TRBV6-5 and J is TRBJ1-1, with 9 bases lining up with TRBD1. The CDR3 extends over 16 amino acids. Germline CDR1 MNHEY, CDR2 SVGAGI. V lost 2 bases to trimming and J lost 7 bases; unmatched junction nucleotides: 11. The CDR3 reads CASSYLQSGTGFEAFF. For the CDR3, the DNA is TGTGCCAGCAGTTACCTACAGTCCGGGACAGGGTTTGAAGCTTTCTTT.

This clone was seen just once. The chain employs TRBV28 and TRBJ1-2; 8 bases are a match to TRBD1. Germline V gene data show CDR1 as MDHEN and CDR2 as SYDVKM. The CDR3 runs to 16 residues. V was pared by 2 bases and J by 0 bases, with 5 bases of the junction left unmatched. CDR3 region: CASSLRQGPANYGYTF. The DNA for the CDR3 is TGTGCCAGCAGTTTACGACAGGGGCCAGCTAACTATGGCTACACCTTC.

This chain joins TRBV2 and TRBJ1-5; D possibly corresponds to TRBD1 (6 bases). The CDR3 is 15 residues long. Trimming removed 5 bases from V and 2 bases from J, with 13 bases in between. CDR1 is SNHLY and CDR2 is FYNNEI in the germline V gene. CDR3 protein: CASSKGTLGNQPQHF. CDR3 DNA sequence: TGTGCCAGCAGTAAAGGGACACTGGGCAATCAGCCCCAGCATTTT.

V gene TRBV19 combines with J gene TRBJ1-3, with D possibly matching TRBD1 (6 bases). Germline V lookup: CDR1 LNHDA, CDR2 SQIVND (reference sequence). V lost 4 bases and J 0 bases, leaving 16 bases between the germline ends. This CDR3 spans 17 amino acids. CDR3 bases: TGTGCCAGTAGTACACTCCGCAGGGGCCTCTCTGGAAACACCATATATTTT. Translating it yields CASSTLRRGLSGNTIYF.

This chain uses TRBV30 with TRBJ2-7; D gene uncertain. V lost 2 bases and J 0 bases, leaving 8 bases between the germline ends. The germline V gene has CDR1 GTSNPN and CDR2 SVGIG (reference sequence). The CDR3 is 13 amino acids. CDR3 sequence reads: CAWSRSSSYEQYV. The CDR3 DNA reads as TGTGCCTGGAGTAGGAGTAGCTCCTACGAGCAGTACGTC.

This sequence joins TRBV5-1 and TRBJ2-3; a weak D match, TRBD1 (5 bases). The CDR3 extends over 17 amino acids. The V end lost 0 bases, the J end lost 1 base, and 15 bases lay between the germline ends. Looked up from germline, CDR1 is SGHRS and CDR2 is YFSETQ. CDR3 in amino acids: CASSLGPAGLGTDTQYF. CDR3 in DNA: TGCGCCAGCAGCTTGGGACCTGCAGGGCTCGGCACAGATACGCAGTATTTT.

This chain links TRBV27 with TRBJ1-4, with D unresolved. The CDR3 consists of 14 residues. Germline loops: CDR1 MNHEY, CDR2 SMNVEV (reference sequence). Trimming took 5 bases from V and 0 from J, leaving 7 bases between them. DNA of the CDR3: TGTGCCAGCAGTCAGACATCAACTAATGAAAAACTGTTTTTT. Its protein product is CASSQTSTNEKLFF. Drawing the rest from reference TRBV27 and TRBJ1-4, the complete variable domain is EAQVTQNPRYLITVTGKKLTVTCSQNMNHEYMSWYRQDPGLGLRQIYYSMNVEVTDKGDVPEGYKVSRKEKRNFPLILESPSPNQTSLYFCASSQTSTNEKLFFGSGTQLSVL.

The chain joins TRBV7-2 to TRBJ2-5, with D perhaps TRBD2 (5 bases). V shed 2 bases and J shed 9 bases, with 19 bases lying between them. This CDR3 is 15 amino acids long. The germline gives CDR1 SGHTA, CDR2 FQGNSA. The CDR3 region is CASSLRQVLGDPQYF. The CDR3 nucleotides read TGTGCCAGCAGCTTACGTCAGGTCCTCGGGGATCCCCAGTACTTC. Together with reference TRBV7-2 and TRBJ2-5, the CDR3 gives the full variable domain: GAGVSQSPSNKVTEKGKDVELRCDPISGHTALYWYRQSLGQGLEFLIYFQGNSAPDKSGLPSDRFSAERTGGSVSTLTIQRTQQEDSAVYLCASSLRQVLGDPQYFGPGTRLLVL.

This rearrangement joins TRBV7-9 to TRBJ2-3, with 7 bases fitting TRBD1. V shed 0 bases and J 5 bases; nucleotides not matched to a gene: 17. Germline CDR1 SEHNR, CDR2 FQNEAQ (reference sequence). This CDR3 region has 19 residues. In DNA form, the CDR3 reads TGTGCCAGCAGCTTAGCTACAAACCGACAGGGAACGAAGAGAGATACGCAGTATTTT. This gives the protein CASSLATNRQGTKRDTQYF.

The genes are TRBV10-1 and TRBJ2-1, with D unclear. The length of the CDR3 is 13 residues. Trimming took 0 bases from V and 15 from J, leaving 15 bases between them. Germline V gives CDR1 WNHNN, CDR2 SYGVQD (reference sequence). Written as DNA, the CDR3 is TGCGCCAGCAGTGAGTCGGAGAGTGGCCGTCGGTTCTTC. Its translation is CASSESESGRRFF.

The CDR3 loop reads CASSLMTGAEQYV. CDR3 DNA: TGCGCCAGCAGCTTGATGACAGGGGCAGAGCAGTACGTC. The V and J genes are TRBV5-1 and TRBJ2-7, with 8 nucleotides matching TRBD1. This CDR3 has 13 residues. From germline, CDR1 is SGHRS and CDR2 YFSETQ. Losses at the gene ends were 1 base for V and 7 bases for J; bases not matched to a gene: 4.

The chain combines TRBV18 with TRBJ1-1; 12 nucleotides match TRBD1. This CDR3 region has 16 residues. Germline loops: CDR1 KGHSH, CDR2 LQKENI. J was trimmed by 2 bases and V by 3 bases; bases with no gene match: 4. CDR3 sequence reads: CASSPLGQGANTEAFF. Here the CDR3 DNA reads TGTGCCAGCTCACCTCTGGGACAGGGGGCAAACACTGAAGCTTTCTTT.

This sequence joins TRBV12-3 or TRBV12-4 and TRBJ1-1, with D perhaps TRBD1 (6 bases). CDR3 length equals 12 residues. V lost 6 bases to trimming and J lost 1 base, with 6 bases between them. CDR3 residues: CASRTGNTEAFF. The DNA for the CDR3 is TGTGCCAGCAGGACAGGGAACACTGAAGCTTTCTTT.

The chain links TRBV6-5 to TRBJ1-1; D is uncertain. Trimming took 7 bases from V and 7 from J, leaving 19 bases between them. This CDR3 has 14 residues. In germline, CDR1 is MNHEY, CDR2 SVGAGI. The CDR3 region is CASIQHARKFEAFF. CDR3 DNA: TGTGCCAGCATCCAACACGCCAGGAAATTTGAAGCTTTCTTT.